The rows below give T cell receptor beta chains drawn from one sample of a study of shared clonotypes between healthy human individuals. Produced via immunoSEQ multiplex PCR; TCRdb's table is partial and in-frame only. This sample yields about 490,000 clones, of which around three quarters are seen a single time; less than 15% belongs to the top ten. The sequencing sample was made of PBMCs. The origin of the receptors is a middle-aged woman in good health. Some clones in this sample may be carry-over from other donors' samples. Each CDR3 is given with its conserved first and last residue. The order of the fields is clone size, V gene, D gene, J gene, CDR3 DNA, CDR3 protein. D genes are given only for firm matches. Size is omitted from some rows. Given values are once, few, many or a class for expanded clones.

-	TRBV19	-	TRBJ2-5	TGTGCCAGTAGCCAGAGGGCACGGATTTTGGAGCAAGAGACCCAGTACTTC	CASSQRARILEQETQYF
-	TRBV7-2	TRBD1	TRBJ2-1	TGTGCCAGCAGCTTCGACAGGGCGTCGTACAATGAGCAGTTCTTC	CASSFDRASYNEQFF
-	TRBV15	TRBD2	TRBJ2-3	TGTGCCACCAGCAAACCACGGACTAGCGGGAGGCCCGCCTGGTTTCCAGATACGCAGTATTTT	CATSKPRTSGRPAWFPDTQYF
-	TRBV28	-	TRBJ2-1	TGTGCCAGCAGTTTCCGAGCCTACAATGAGCAGTTCTTC	CASSFRAYNEQFF
few	TRBV19	-	TRBJ1-1	TGTGCCAGTAGTATAGGACCGGGAGTGAACACTGAAGCTTTCTTT	CASSIGPGVNTEAFF
once	TRBV5-1	-	TRBJ1-3	TGCGCCAGCAGCTTGTCAGGGTCAAACACCATATATTTT	CASSLSGSNTIYF
-	TRBV7-8	TRBD1	TRBJ1-1	TGTGCCAGCAGCTCCAGGGGGCAGGAGACTGAAGCTTTCTTT	CASSSRGQETEAFF
few	TRBV6-1	TRBD1	TRBJ1-1	TGTGCCAGCATTAAGACAGGGTTGGACACTGAAGCTTTCTTT	CASIKTGLDTEAFF
-	TRBV14	-	TRBJ2-5	TGTGCCAGCAGCCAAGGGTCCGGCGGTCGGGAGAAGGAGACCCAGTACTTC	CASSQGSGGREKETQYF
-	TRBV30	-	TRBJ2-3	TGTGCCTGGGGGGCGGCAGATACGCAGTATTTT	CAWGAADTQYF
-	TRBV5-1	-	TRBJ2-5	TGCGCCAGCAGCCTAAATCCGCGGGAGACCCAGTACTTC	CASSLNPRETQYF
-	TRBV18	-	TRBJ2-3	TGTGCCAGCTCACCACGACAGGACCTCACAGATACGCAGTATTTT	CASSPRQDLTDTQYF
-	TRBV2	-	TRBJ2-1	TGTGCCAGCAGTGGGACTCTCTCCTACAATGAGCAGTTCTTC	CASSGTLSYNEQFF
once	TRBV7-7	TRBD1	TRBJ2-5	TGTGCTAGCAGCTCCGGGACAGGGCCCCAAGAGACCCAGTACTTC	CASSSGTGPQETQYF
-	TRBV7-9	-	TRBJ1-4	TGTGCCAGCAGCGCCGGGGCCGCAACTAATGAAAAACTGTTTTTT	CASSAGAATNEKLFF
-	TRBV5-1	-	TRBJ1-6	TGCGCCAGCAGCTTGTCTGACAATTCACCCCTCCACTTT	CASSLSDNSPLHF
many	TRBV6-1	TRBD1	TRBJ2-1	TGTGCCAGCAGCCTCGGGACAGCCCCGTACAATGAGCAGTTCTTC	CASSLGTAPYNEQFF
once	TRBV5-5	-	TRBJ2-2	TGTGCCAGCAGCTTGGCCGGGACCAACACCGGGGAGCTGTTTTTT	CASSLAGTNTGELFF
-	TRBV7-9	-	TRBJ2-2	TGTGCCAAGGGGTCCCGAGAGAACACCGGGGAGCTGTTTTTT	CAKGSRENTGELFF
-	TRBV4-1	TRBD1	TRBJ2-3	TGCGCCAGCAGGCCGACAGGGGCGCCCGCAGATACGCAGTATTTT	CASRPTGAPADTQYF
-	TRBV11-2	-	TRBJ2-1	TGTGCCAGCAGCCGAGGGAGGGGGCTATACAATGAGCAGTTCTTC	CASSRGRGLYNEQFF
-	TRBV30	TRBD2	TRBJ2-2	TGTGCCTGCGCGGGGGGGCCCGGGGAGCTGTTTTTT	CACAGGPGELFF
-	TRBV5-5	-	TRBJ2-5	TGTGCCAGCAGCTCCACCTCGGGGGAGACCCAGTACTTC	CASSSTSGETQYF
-	TRBV18	TRBD1	TRBJ1-1	TGTGCCAGCTCACCAGGGACAGGGCGGGTGAACACTGAAGCTTTCTTT	CASSPGTGRVNTEAFF
-	TRBV7-2	TRBD2	TRBJ2-1	TGTGCCAGCAGATCTAAGAGCGGGAGCTCCTACAATGAGCAGTTCTTC	CASRSKSGSSYNEQFF
-	TRBV18	-	TRBJ2-7	TGTGCCAGCTCACCAACAGCACTCCACGAGCAGTACTTC	CASSPTALHEQYF
-	TRBV5-3	-	TRBJ2-1	TGTGCCAGAAGCTTGGGTCGGGTACAGTTCTTC	CARSLGRVQFF
-	TRBV11-2	-	TRBJ2-2	TGTGCCAGCAGCTCCTCCAGGGGACCGAACACCGGGGAGCTGTTTTTT	CASSSSRGPNTGELFF
-	TRBV27	TRBD1	TRBJ2-3	TGTGCCAGCAGTTTCACAGGGGGTACGCAGTATTTT	CASSFTGGTQYF
-	TRBV2	TRBD1	TRBJ2-1	TGTGCCAGCAGCCAGGACAGGGCGGTATACAATGAGCAGTTCTTC	CASSQDRAVYNEQFF
few	TRBV30	TRBD1	TRBJ1-1	TGTGCCTGGAGTCCAAAGGAGGGACAGGGGAACACTGAAGCTTTCTTT	CAWSPKEGQGNTEAFF
-	TRBV25-1	-	TRBJ1-2	TGTGCCAGCAACAGGGAGCTCGGGGGCTACACCTTC	CASNRELGGYTF
-	TRBV6-5	-	TRBJ1-1	TGTGCCAGCAGTTACTCCAGGGGCACTGAAGCTTTCTTT	CASSYSRGTEAFF
-	TRBV5-1	TRBD1	TRBJ2-7	TGCGCCAGCAGCACAGCCGGGACAGGGGACGAGCAGTACTTC	CASSTAGTGDEQYF
-	TRBV7-2	-	TRBJ1-3	TGTGCCAGCAGCCTCCTGGGGTCAGGCTCTGGAAACACCATATATTTT	CASSLLGSGSGNTIYF
-	TRBV19	-	TRBJ2-7	TGTGCCAGTAGTATAGGAGGGTTCGACTACGAGCAGTACTTC	CASSIGGFDYEQYF
-	TRBV9	-	TRBJ1-1	TGTGCCAGCAGCCCCGGGGGGTACAGAACTGAAGCTTTCTTT	CASSPGGYRTEAFF
-	TRBV9	TRBD2	TRBJ2-1	TGTGCCAGCACCAGGGGACCGGGACTAGCGTCAGGGTGGGTCTTC	CASTRGPGLASGWVF
-	TRBV6-5	-	TRBJ2-7	TGTGCCAGCAGTTACTCGTTCGGGACACACTCCTACGAGCAGTACTTC	CASSYSFGTHSYEQYF
few	TRBV11-2	-	TRBJ2-5	TGTGCCAGCAGCGCAGGACACGGGTCGACCCAGTACTTC	CASSAGHGSTQYF
-	TRBV7-9	-	TRBJ2-5	TGTGCCAGCAGCCCACCAGGTGTCCAAGAGACCCAGTACTTC	CASSPPGVQETQYF
-	TRBV19	TRBD2	TRBJ2-3	TGTGCCAGTAGTATAACTAGCGACCCTAGCACAGATACGCAGTATTTT	CASSITSDPSTDTQYF
-	TRBV28	TRBD2	TRBJ2-1	TGTGCCAGCAGTTTAGTGGGGACTAGTGGCAATGAGCAGTTCTTC	CASSLVGTSGNEQFF
-	TRBV6-6	-	TRBJ2-7	TGTGCCAGCAACGGCCGATACGAGCAGTACTTC	CASNGRYEQYF
-	TRBV18	TRBD2	TRBJ2-3	TGTGCCAGCTCACCAAGGGGACTAGCGGGAGATACGCAGTATTTT	CASSPRGLAGDTQYF
-	TRBV9	-	TRBJ2-1	TGTGCCAGCAGCGTAGGACAGACTGACTCCTACAATGAGCAGTTCTTC	CASSVGQTDSYNEQFF
-	TRBV29-1	-	TRBJ1-6	TGCAGCGTAGCGACCGGGACCTCAAATTCACCCCTCCACTTT	CSVATGTSNSPLHF
-	TRBV27	TRBD2	TRBJ2-1	TGTGCCAGCAGTTTTTCGGGAGGGCCGTATGAGCAGTTCTTC	CASSFSGGPYEQFF
once	TRBV9	TRBD2	TRBJ2-1	TGTGCCAGCAGCGTAGGGTTAGCGGGGGGACTAGGGAATGAGCAGTTCTTC	CASSVGLAGGLGNEQFF